The clone carrying this T cell receptor beta chain has ten or more counts. This record belongs to a study of CD8+CD57+ T cells in acquired aplastic anemia. Overall study context: Sorted CD4+ and CD8+ cells gave a mean 3.2 ug DNA, range roughly 0.18 to 27.4 ug.

This CDR3 contains 14 residues. CDR1 and CDR2 (germline): SGDLS, YYNGEE. J was trimmed by 6 bases and V by 3 bases; bases with no gene match: 5. Genomic DNA templated the TCR beta VDJ and CDR3 profiling. TCRdb re-analysed the reads in MiXCR, keeping a single row per CDR3 protein. The sample holds roughly 170,000 distinct CDR3 sequences, 55% to 75% seen once. This receptor was taken from a human donor in good health. The sequenced sample consisted of sorted CD4+, CD8+, or CD8+CD57+ T cells (not recorded which) from PBMCs. The gene calls are TRBV9 and TRBJ1-1; 10 bases are shared with TRBD1. The DNA of the CDR3 is TGTGCCAGCAGCGGGAGACAGGGGGCGGCTGAAGCTTTCTTT. The encoded protein is CASSGRQGAAEAFF. The whole variable domain, remainder taken from reference TRBV9 and TRBJ1-1, is DSGVTQTPKHLITATGQRVTLRCSPRSGDLSVYWYQQSLDQGLQFLIQYYNGEERAKGNILERFSAQQFPDLHSELNLSSLELGDSALYFCASSGRQGAAEAFFGQGTRLTVV.